A selection of T cell receptor beta chains follows, all from one sample in a study of blood T cell repertoires in COVID-19. The table came from immunoSEQ multiplex PCR; TCRdb's copy has only in-frame clones and leaves some out. The table records about 360,000 clones, 87% of them present only once. What was sequenced was PBMCs or T cells enriched from blood (not recorded which). The receptors were gathered from a man aged 25 to 45 who had recovered from COVID-19. Both conserved end residues are part of each CDR3. The D gene is left open where the match is weak. Clone size is given for some rows only: seen once, a few or many times, or a class if the clone is expanded.

TRBV5-6	TRBD1	18	.	TRBJ2-7	TGTGCCAGCAGCTTGCGGGGGACAGGGGGCTTATTCTCCTACGAGCAGTACTTC	CASSLRGTGGLFSYEQYF
TRBV27	TRBD1	14	.	TRBJ1-2	TGTGCCAGCAGGAGGGACAGGGAGAACTATGGCTACACCTTC	CASRRDRENYGYTF
TRBV7-9	TRBD1	15	.	TRBJ2-2	TGTGCCAGCAGCCCCAGGGACAGGGAAGCCGGGGAGCTGTTTTTT	CASSPRDREAGELFF
TRBV2	.	15	.	TRBJ1-4	TGTGCCAGCACCGAGTGGGGCGCAACTAATGAAAAACTGTTTTTT	CASTEWGATNEKLFF
TRBV30	TRBD1	14	few	TRBJ1-2	TGTGCCCGTCGGACAGGGTCGGACCTGTATGGCTACACCTTC	CARRTGSDLYGYTF
TRBV6-6	TRBD1	15	few	TRBJ1-1	TGTGCCAGCAGTCTATACCAGGGGGCGTACACTGAAGCTTTCTTT	CASSLYQGAYTEAFF
TRBV9	TRBD1	14	.	TRBJ1-2	TGTGCCAGCAGCACCGGACAGGGGGGCTATGGCTACACCTTC	CASSTGQGGYGYTF
TRBV7-8	TRBD1	17	.	TRBJ1-1	TGTGCCAGCAGCCTGGGACAGGGCCCAAACTCGGGGGCTGAAGCTTTCTTT	CASSLGQGPNSGAEAFF
TRBV4-1	.	13	.	TRBJ2-7	TGCGCCAGCAGTAGGATGGGGCTTGACGAGCAGTACTTC	CASSRMGLDEQYF
TRBV19	TRBD1	15	.	TRBJ1-4	TGTGCCAGTAGTGGACAGGGCTCAACTAATGAAAAACTGTTTTTT	CASSGQGSTNEKLFF
TRBV27	.	14	.	TRBJ1-4	TGTGCCAGCAGTTTATTAGGGGCCAGTGAAAAACTGTTTTTT	CASSLLGASEKLFF
TRBV18	.	13	once	TRBJ1-5	TGTGCCAGCTCGCGGGATGAAAATCAGCCCCAGCATTTT	CASSRDENQPQHF
TRBV7-2	TRBD1	16	.	TRBJ2-5	TGTGCCAGCAGCTTCACGCCGGGACAGGTCAGGGAGACCCAGTACTTC	CASSFTPGQVRETQYF
TRBV6-2/TRBV6-3	.	16	.	TRBJ1-5	TGTGCCAGCAGTTACCCGACGGGGTTTAGCAATCAGCCCCAGCATTTT	CASSYPTGFSNQPQHF
TRBV6-5	.	14	.	TRBJ2-7	TGTGCCAGCAGACAACCCGGGAGCCGATACGAGCAGTACTTC	CASRQPGSRYEQYF
TRBV10-2	TRBD2	14	.	TRBJ2-5	TGCGCCAGCACGACTAGCGCCCGGCCGGAGACCCAGTACTTC	CASTTSARPETQYF
TRBV6-1	.	16	.	TRBJ1-4	TGTGCCAGCAGTGAGTTGGGTGTCAGGCGTAATGAAAAACTGTTTTTT	CASSELGVRRNEKLFF
TRBV7-9	.	14	.	TRBJ1-2	TGTGCCAGCAGCTCGATAGGGGGTAACTATGGCTACACCTTC	CASSSIGGNYGYTF
TRBV7-2	TRBD2	15	.	TRBJ2-1	TGTGCCAGCAGCTTAGGGGGACTAGCGGTCAATGAGCAGTTCTTC	CASSLGGLAVNEQFF
TRBV19	.	18	once	TRBJ1-5	TGTGCCAGTAGTACGCCAGCAGGCCGTACGTATAGCAATCAGCCCCAGCATTTT	CASSTPAGRTYSNQPQHF
TRBV19	.	13	.	TRBJ2-5	TGTGCCAGTAGAGACGGGAGTCCAGAGACCCAGTACTTC	CASRDGSPETQYF
TRBV6-2/TRBV6-3	TRBD1	15	.	TRBJ2-7	TGTGCCAGCAGTCCGGCCGGGACAGGGACCTACGAGCAGTACTTC	CASSPAGTGTYEQYF
TRBV9	TRBD2	15	.	TRBJ2-3	TGTGCCAGCAGCGCCTTTAGCGGGGGCACAGATACGCAGTATTTT	CASSAFSGGTDTQYF